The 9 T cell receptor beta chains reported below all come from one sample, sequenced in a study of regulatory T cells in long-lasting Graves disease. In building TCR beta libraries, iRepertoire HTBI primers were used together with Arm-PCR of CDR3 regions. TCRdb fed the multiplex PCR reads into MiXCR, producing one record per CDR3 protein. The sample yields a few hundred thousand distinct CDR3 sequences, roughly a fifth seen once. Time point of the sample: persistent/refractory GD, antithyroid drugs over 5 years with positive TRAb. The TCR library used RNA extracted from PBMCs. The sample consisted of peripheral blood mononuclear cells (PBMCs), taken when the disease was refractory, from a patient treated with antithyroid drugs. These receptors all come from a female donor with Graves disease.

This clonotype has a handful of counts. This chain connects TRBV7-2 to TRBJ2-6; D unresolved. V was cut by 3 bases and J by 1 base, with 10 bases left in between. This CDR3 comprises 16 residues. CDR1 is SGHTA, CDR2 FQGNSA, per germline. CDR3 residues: CASSFGSSSGANVLTF. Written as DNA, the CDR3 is TGTGCCAGCAGCTTTGGATCTTCGTCTGGGGCCAACGTCCTGACTTTC.

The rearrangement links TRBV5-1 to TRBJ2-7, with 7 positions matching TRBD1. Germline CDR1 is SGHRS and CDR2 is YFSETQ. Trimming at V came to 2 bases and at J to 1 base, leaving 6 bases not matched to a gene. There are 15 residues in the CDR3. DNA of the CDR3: TGCGCCAGCAGCTTCTCCGGGACAGCTTCCTACGAGCAGTACTTC. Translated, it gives CASSFSGTASYEQYF.

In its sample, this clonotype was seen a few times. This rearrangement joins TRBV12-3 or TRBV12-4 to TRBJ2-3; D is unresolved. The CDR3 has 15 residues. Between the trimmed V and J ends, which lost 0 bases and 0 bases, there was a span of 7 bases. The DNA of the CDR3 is TGTGCCAGCAGTTTAGCCCAGCCAAGCACAGATACGCAGTATTTT. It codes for CASSLAQPSTDTQYF.

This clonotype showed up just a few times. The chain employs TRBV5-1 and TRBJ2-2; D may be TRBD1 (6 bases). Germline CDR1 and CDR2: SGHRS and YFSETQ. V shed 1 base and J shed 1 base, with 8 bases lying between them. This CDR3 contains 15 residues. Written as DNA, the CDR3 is TGCGCCAGCAGCTTGCAGGGGATGAACACCGGGGAGCTGTTTTTT. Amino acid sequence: CASSLQGMNTGELFF.

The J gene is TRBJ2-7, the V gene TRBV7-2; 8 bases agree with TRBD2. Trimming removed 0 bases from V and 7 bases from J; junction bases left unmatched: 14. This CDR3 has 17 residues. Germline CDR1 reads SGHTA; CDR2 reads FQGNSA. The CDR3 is CASSLAGGSGIMGEQYF. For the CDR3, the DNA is TGTGCCAGCAGCTTAGCGGGGGGTAGCGGGATTATGGGGGAGCAGTACTTC.

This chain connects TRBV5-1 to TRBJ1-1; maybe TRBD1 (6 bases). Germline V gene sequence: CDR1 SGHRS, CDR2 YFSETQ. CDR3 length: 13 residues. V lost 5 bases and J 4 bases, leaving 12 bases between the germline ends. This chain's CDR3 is CASRGAGGTEAFF. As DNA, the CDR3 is TGCGCCAGCAGGGGGGCAGGAGGCACTGAAGCTTTCTTT.

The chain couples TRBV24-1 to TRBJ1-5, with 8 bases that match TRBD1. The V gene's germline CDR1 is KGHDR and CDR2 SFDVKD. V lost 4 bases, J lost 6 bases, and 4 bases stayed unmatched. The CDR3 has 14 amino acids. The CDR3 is CATSDPGTGQPQHF. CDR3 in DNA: TGTGCCACCAGTGACCCCGGGACAGGTCAGCCCCAGCATTTT.

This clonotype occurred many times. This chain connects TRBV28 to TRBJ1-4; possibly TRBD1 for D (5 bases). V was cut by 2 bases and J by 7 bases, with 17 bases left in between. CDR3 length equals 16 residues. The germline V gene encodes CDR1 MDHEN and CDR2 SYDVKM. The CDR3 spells CASSLKRAGRREKLFF. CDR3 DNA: TGTGCCAGCAGTTTAAAGAGGGCAGGGCGGCGTGAAAAACTGTTTTTT.

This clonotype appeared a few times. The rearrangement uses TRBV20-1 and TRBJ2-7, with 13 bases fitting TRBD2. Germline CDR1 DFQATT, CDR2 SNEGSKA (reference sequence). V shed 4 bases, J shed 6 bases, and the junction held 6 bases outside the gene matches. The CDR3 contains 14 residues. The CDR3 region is CSAIGTSGVGEQYF. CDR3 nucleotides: TGCAGTGCTATCGGGACTAGCGGGGTGGGCGAGCAGTACTTC.